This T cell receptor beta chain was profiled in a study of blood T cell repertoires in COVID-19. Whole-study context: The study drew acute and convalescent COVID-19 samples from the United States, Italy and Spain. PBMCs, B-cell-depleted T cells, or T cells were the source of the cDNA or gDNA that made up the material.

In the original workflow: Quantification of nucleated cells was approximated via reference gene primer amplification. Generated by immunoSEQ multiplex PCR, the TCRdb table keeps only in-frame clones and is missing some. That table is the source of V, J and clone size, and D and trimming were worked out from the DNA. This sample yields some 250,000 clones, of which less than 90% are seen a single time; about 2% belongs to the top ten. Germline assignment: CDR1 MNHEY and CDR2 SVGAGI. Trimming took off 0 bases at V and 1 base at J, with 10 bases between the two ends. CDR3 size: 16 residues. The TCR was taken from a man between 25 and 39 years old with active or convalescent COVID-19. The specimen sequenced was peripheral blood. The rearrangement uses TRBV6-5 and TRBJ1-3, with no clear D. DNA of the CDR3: TGTGCCAGCAGTTACTCGAAAGAGGAGTCTGGAAACACCATATATTTT. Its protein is CASSYSKEESGNTIYF.